This T cell receptor (beta chain) was retrieved from a study of control samples from healthy donors and cancer patients. Profiled with immunoSEQ multiplex PCR; TCRdb holds only in-frame clones, not every one. Of roughly 120,000 clones in the sample, about 92% were seen once. The sequenced material came from PBMCs. This clonotype was sampled from a man aged 45-60 years with head and neck cancer.

DNA of the CDR3: TGCGCCAGCAGCTTGGGACAGGGCGGCTACGAGCAGTACTTC. This sequence encodes CASSLGQGGYEQYF. This sequence joins TRBV5-1 and TRBJ2-7; 7 bases agree with TRBD1. Germline CDR1 reads SGHRS; CDR2 reads YFSETQ. V was pared by 0 bases and J by 3 bases, with 3 bases of the junction left unmatched. CDR3 length: 14 amino acids.